The next 21 T cell receptor beta chains were all read from a single sample in a study of T-cell reconstitution after alpha-beta-depleted transplantation in children. Unique molecular identifiers were built into the TCRbeta library. Via MiXCR, TCRdb re-called the PCR reads, giving one row per CDR3 protein. The sample lists some 490,000 distinct CDR3 sequences, around 13% seen once, with about 5.4% in the top ten. Sequenced material: PBMCs from the stem cell graft donor, taken from the stem cell graft. These receptors came from a human donor who donated a stem cell graft to a child with combined immunodeficiency.

This chain connects TRBV18 to TRBJ1-3; D uncertain. The CDR3 length is 16 residues. V was clipped by 0 bases and J by 4 bases, with 13 bases between them. CDR1 KGHSH and CDR2 LQKENI come from the germline V gene. Here the CDR3 DNA reads TGTGCCAGCTCACCACCGGGATCAAGAGCGGGAAACACCATATATTTT. Translating it yields CASSPPGSRAGNTIYF.

Only a few counts were recorded for this clonotype. The chain combines TRBV12-3 or TRBV12-4 with TRBJ2-1; D is perhaps TRBD2 (5 bases). The germline V and J ends were trimmed by 1 base and 9 bases, with 10 bases remaining between them. The CDR3 is made up of 13 amino acids. CDR3 loop: CASSLVTRGEQFF. Written as DNA, the CDR3 is TGTGCCAGCAGTTTAGTGACCCGGGGTGAGCAGTTCTTC.

This clonotype was seen only a few times. This CDR3 is CASSYSSPAGEAYEQYF. The CDR3, as DNA: TGTGCCAGCAGTTACTCTAGCCCAGCAGGGGAAGCCTACGAGCAGTACTTC. The rearrangement links TRBV6-2 or TRBV6-3 to TRBJ2-7; TRBD1 is a possible D gene (6 bases). Germline assignment: CDR1 MNHEY and CDR2 SVGEGT. The CDR3 is 17 amino acids. V shed 0 bases and J shed 2 bases, with 17 bases lying between them.

This clonotype was observed at least ten times. CDR3 coding DNA: TGTGCCAGCAGACCAGGGGCAGGGCGTGGCTACACCTTC. Its translation: CASRPGAGRGYTF. This chain connects TRBV12-3 or TRBV12-4 to TRBJ1-2; perhaps TRBD1 as D (6 bases). Deletions cut 6 bases from V and 7 bases from J, with 15 bases between. CDR3 size: 13 residues.

The CDR3 here is CASSLGGFSRAFF. The CDR3 DNA is TGTGCCAGCAGCTTAGGAGGGTTTTCGCGAGCTTTCTTT. The rearrangement uses TRBV5-6 and TRBJ1-1; D unresolved. The V gene lost 2 bases and the J gene lost 10 bases, with 15 bases spanning the gap. CDR1 and CDR2 from the germline V gene are SGHDT and YYEEEE. There are 13 residues in the CDR3.

This clonotype was picked up many times. The gene calls are TRBV7-3 and TRBJ2-3; TRBD1 is a possible D gene (6 bases). V lost 5 bases to trimming and J lost 1 base, with 13 bases between them. The germline CDR1 and CDR2 sequences are SGHTA and FQGTGA. This CDR3 comprises 15 residues. This CDR3 reads CASSLQGIGTDTQYF. CDR3 nucleotides: TGTGCCAGCAGCCTACAGGGAATCGGCACAGATACGCAGTATTTT.

CDR3 DNA sequence: TGCAGCGCGCGGGGAGCGGGACGGGTAGAGACCCAGTACTTC. It is translated as CSARGAGRVETQYF. The chain has TRBV29-1 and TRBJ2-5; 7 bases agree with TRBD2. The germline V gene has CDR1 SQVTM and CDR2 ANQGSEA. V was clipped by 7 bases and J by 4 bases; unmatched bases: 12. The CDR3 runs to 14 residues. Drawing the rest from reference TRBV29-1 and TRBJ2-5, the complete variable domain is SAVISQKPSRDICQRGTSLTIQCQVDSQVTMMFWYRQQPGQSLTLIATANQGSEATYESGFVIDKFPISRPNLTFSTLTVSNMSPEDSSIYLCSARGAGRVETQYFGPGTRLLVL.

This chain's CDR3 is CASSFAGSYEQFF. Written as DNA, the CDR3 is TGTGCCAGCAGCTTCGCCGGGAGCTATGAGCAGTTCTTC. The chain links TRBV5-8 to TRBJ2-1; tentatively, D is TRBD2 (6 bases). CDR3 length: 13 amino acids. The germline gives CDR1 SGHTS, CDR2 YDEGEE. Trimming took 2 bases from V and 8 from J, leaving 11 bases between them.

The chain carries TRBV4-2 and TRBJ2-7; a weak D match, TRBD1 (6 bases). This CDR3 has 16 amino acids. V was cut by 1 base and J by 6 bases, with 19 bases left in between. CDR1 is LGHNA, CDR2 YNFKEQ, per germline. The CDR3 DNA reads TGTGCCAGCAGCCAAGTCGAATGGGACAATTTTGGCGAGCAGTACTTC. It codes for CASSQVEWDNFGEQYF.

The chain couples TRBV28 to TRBJ1-4; D is perhaps TRBD1 (5 bases). Germline V gene sequence: CDR1 MDHEN, CDR2 SYDVKM. The CDR3 sequence is 12 residues long. CDR3 protein: CATGTPNEKLFF. Here the CDR3 DNA reads TGTGCGACCGGGACGCCGAATGAAAAACTGTTTTTT.

V and J are TRBV6-2 or TRBV6-3 and TRBJ2-1; 7 positions agree with TRBD2. This CDR3 contains 15 residues. The germline gives CDR1 MNHEY, CDR2 SVGEGT. With V trimmed by 5 bases and J by 8 bases, 12 bases remained unmatched. The CDR3 DNA follows: TGTGCCAGCAGTCCCCTTGGGACTACAGTTGATGAGCAGTTCTTC. Protein product: CASSPLGTTVDEQFF.

The chain has TRBV6-5 and TRBJ1-1, with D perhaps TRBD1 (6 bases). This CDR3 contains 13 residues. V lost 0 bases, J lost 10 bases, and 12 bases lay in between. CDR1 is MNHEY, CDR2 SVGAGI, per germline. The CDR3 loop is CASSYSGGPGAFF. The CDR3 DNA sequence: TGTGCCAGCAGTTACTCGGGGGGGCCCGGAGCTTTCTTT.

The chain couples TRBV12-3 or TRBV12-4 to TRBJ1-2, with a weak D call TRBD1 (6 bases). Trimming stripped 10 bases from V and 4 bases from J, with 19 bases between. The CDR3 spans 14 residues. CDR3 sequence (DNA): TGTGCCACCACTAGGACCTCAGGGGTCTATGGCTACACCTTC. This encodes CATTRTSGVYGYTF.

This clonotype was detected a few times. V is TRBV5-8 and J is TRBJ2-5; 8 bases align to TRBD1. CDR3 length: 17 amino acids. Germline V gene data show CDR1 as SGHTS and CDR2 as YDEGEE. With V trimmed by 1 base and J by 2 bases, 10 bases remained unmatched. CDR3 sequence reads: CASSLYRYRGRQETQYF. The CDR3 nucleotides are TGTGCCAGCAGCTTGTACCGATACAGGGGGAGGCAAGAGACCCAGTACTTC.

This clonotype was counted a few times. This chain joins TRBV2 and TRBJ2-1; TRBD2 matches 12 bases. CDR1 is SNHLY, CDR2 FYNNEI, per germline. The V segment lost 10 bases and the J segment 5 bases; nucleotides outside the gene matches: 6. This CDR3 comprises 14 residues. CDR3 region: CATSGRVGDNEQFF. CDR3 nucleotide sequence: TGTGCCACTAGCGGGAGGGTTGGAGACAATGAGCAGTTCTTC.

In nucleotides, the CDR3 is TGCAGTGCTAGAGGAGGAGTTCACGAGACCCAGTACTTC. This encodes CSARGGVHETQYF. J is TRBJ2-5 and V is TRBV20-1; D gene uncertain. V was clipped by 1 base and J by 5 bases, with 11 bases between them. This CDR3 is built from 13 residues. Germline V gene data show CDR1 as DFQATT and CDR2 as SNEGSKA (reference sequence).

V gene TRBV20-1 combines with J gene TRBJ2-7; 7 bases are shared with TRBD2. V was pared by 5 bases and J by 3 bases, with 16 bases of the junction left unmatched. This CDR3 has 16 amino acids. Germline-derived CDR1 and CDR2 are DFQATT and SNEGSKA (reference sequence). The CDR3 loop is CSAGRGTSALYYEQYF. Written as DNA, the CDR3 is TGCAGTGCTGGTAGGGGTACTAGCGCACTGTACTACGAGCAGTACTTC.

The V gene is TRBV3-1, the J gene TRBJ2-1; D perhaps matches TRBD1 (5 bases). Germline CDR1 and CDR2: LGHDT and YNNKEL (reference sequence). The CDR3 runs to 16 residues. The ends were cut back, 0 bases at V and 4 bases at J, with 13 bases in the middle. In nucleotides, the CDR3 is TGTGCCAGCAGCCAAGAGCGCAGGGTTAGGTACAATGAGCAGTTCTTC. Its protein is CASSQERRVRYNEQFF.

This clonotype was counted ten times or more. This chain uses TRBV29-1 with TRBJ2-7, with D hard to call. Germline V lookup: CDR1 SQVTM, CDR2 ANQGSEA. This CDR3 region has 12 residues. As DNA, the CDR3 is TGCAGTGCTAGAGATAGCTCCTACGAGCAGTACTTC. The encoded protein is CSARDSSYEQYF.

This clonotype was observed many times. The chain combines TRBV20-1 with TRBJ2-1; 8 nucleotides line up with TRBD2. V lost 3 bases and J lost 4; bases outside the gene matches: 2. This CDR3 comprises 13 residues. CDR1 is DFQATT and CDR2 is SNEGSKA in the germline V gene (reference sequence). The CDR3 is CSARTSEYNEQFF. In DNA, the CDR3 is TGCAGTGCTAGGACTAGCGAATACAATGAGCAGTTCTTC.

This clonotype has just a few counts. The V call is TRBV12-3 or TRBV12-4, the J call TRBJ2-3, with a tentative D call TRBD2 (5 bases). V was clipped by 5 bases and J by 4 bases, with 13 bases between them. This CDR3 has 14 amino acids. This CDR3 is CASSPNRLPDTQYF. CDR3 DNA sequence: TGTGCCAGCAGTCCCAATCGACTACCAGATACGCAGTATTTT.